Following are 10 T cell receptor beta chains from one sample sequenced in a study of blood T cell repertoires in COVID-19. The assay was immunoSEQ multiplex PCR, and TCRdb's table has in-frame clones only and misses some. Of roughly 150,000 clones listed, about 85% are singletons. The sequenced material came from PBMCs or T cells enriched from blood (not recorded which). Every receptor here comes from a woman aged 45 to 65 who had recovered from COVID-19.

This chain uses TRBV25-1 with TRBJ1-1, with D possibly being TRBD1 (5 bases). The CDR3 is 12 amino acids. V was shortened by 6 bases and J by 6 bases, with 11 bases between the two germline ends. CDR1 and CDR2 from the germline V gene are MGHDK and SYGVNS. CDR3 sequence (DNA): TGTGCCAGCAGCAGGGAATCTGCTGAAGCTTTCTTT. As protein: CASSRESAEAFF.

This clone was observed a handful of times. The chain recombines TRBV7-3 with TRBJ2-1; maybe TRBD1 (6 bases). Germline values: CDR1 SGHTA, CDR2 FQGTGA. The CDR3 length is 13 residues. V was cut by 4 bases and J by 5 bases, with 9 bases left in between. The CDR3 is CASSSWDNNEQFF. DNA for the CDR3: TGTGCCAGCAGCTCCTGGGACAACAATGAGCAGTTCTTC.

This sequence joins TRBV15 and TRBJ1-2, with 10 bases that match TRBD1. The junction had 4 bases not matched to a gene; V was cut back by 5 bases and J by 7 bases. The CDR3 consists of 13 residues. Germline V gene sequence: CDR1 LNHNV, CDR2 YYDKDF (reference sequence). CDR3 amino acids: CATSSDRGGGYTF. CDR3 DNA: TGTGCCACCAGCTCGGACAGGGGGGGTGGCTACACCTTC.

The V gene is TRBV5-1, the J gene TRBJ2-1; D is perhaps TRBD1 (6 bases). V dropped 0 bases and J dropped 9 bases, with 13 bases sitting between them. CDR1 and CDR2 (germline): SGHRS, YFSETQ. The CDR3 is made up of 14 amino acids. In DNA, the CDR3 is TGCGCCAGCAGCTTGGGCCAGGGACAAGGTGAGCAGTTCTTC. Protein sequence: CASSLGQGQGEQFF.

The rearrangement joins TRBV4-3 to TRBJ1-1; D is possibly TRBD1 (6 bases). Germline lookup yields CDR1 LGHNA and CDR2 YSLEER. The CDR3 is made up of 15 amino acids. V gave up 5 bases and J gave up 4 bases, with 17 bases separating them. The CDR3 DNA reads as TGCGCCAGCAGCTACAGGGTTTTTGAGGGCACTGAAGCTTTCTTT. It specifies CASSYRVFEGTEAFF.

This CDR3 reads CASSHSRTGGYEQYF. CDR3 sequence (DNA): TGTGCCAGCTCACACTCCCGGACAGGGGGCTACGAGCAGTACTTC. The J gene is TRBJ2-7, the V gene TRBV18, with 10 nucleotides matching TRBD1. This CDR3 has 15 residues. Germline V gene lookup returns CDR1 KGHSH and CDR2 LQKENI. V gave up 4 bases and J gave up 3 bases; unmatched junction bases: 6.

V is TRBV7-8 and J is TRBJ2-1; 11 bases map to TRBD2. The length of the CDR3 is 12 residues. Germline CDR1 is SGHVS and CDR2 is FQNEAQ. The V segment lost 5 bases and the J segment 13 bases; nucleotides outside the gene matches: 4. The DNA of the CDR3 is TGTGCCAGCAGCCGAACTAGCGGGGGACAGTTCTTC. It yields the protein CASSRTSGGQFF. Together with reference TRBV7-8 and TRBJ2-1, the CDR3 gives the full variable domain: GAGVSQSPRYKVAKRGQDVALRCDPISGHVSLFWYQQALGQGPEFLTYFQNEAQLDKSGLPSDRFFAERPEGSVSTLKIQRTQQEDSAVYLCASSRTSGGQFFGPGTRLTVL.

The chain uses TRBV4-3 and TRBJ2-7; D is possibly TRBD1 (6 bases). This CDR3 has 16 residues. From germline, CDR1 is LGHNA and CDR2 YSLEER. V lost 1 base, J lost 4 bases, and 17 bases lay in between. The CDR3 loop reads CASSQGERQAFYEQYF. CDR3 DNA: TGCGCCAGCAGCCAAGGAGAAAGACAGGCGTTTTACGAGCAGTACTTC.

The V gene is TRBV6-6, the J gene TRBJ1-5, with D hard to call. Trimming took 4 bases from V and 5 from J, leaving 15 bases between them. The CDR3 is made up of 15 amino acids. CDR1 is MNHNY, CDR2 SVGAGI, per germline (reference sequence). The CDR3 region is CASSFSYSGDQPQHF. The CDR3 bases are TGTGCCAGCAGTTTTTCCTATTCCGGGGATCAGCCCCAGCATTTT.

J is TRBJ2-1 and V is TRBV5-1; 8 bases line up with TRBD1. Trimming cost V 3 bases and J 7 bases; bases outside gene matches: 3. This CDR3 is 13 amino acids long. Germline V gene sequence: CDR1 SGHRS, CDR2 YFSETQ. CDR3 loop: CASSWTGRNEQFF. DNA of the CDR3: TGCGCCAGCAGCTGGACAGGGCGGAATGAGCAGTTCTTC.